The 27 T cell receptor beta chains below were found in one sample sequenced in a study of tumor and adjacent non-tumor tissue in lung cancer. RNA was extracted from bulk tissue without any cell sorting. Three rounds of nested PCR, following a modified ARM-PCR protocol, produced the TCRbeta library. TCRdb used MiXCR to reprocess the multiplex PCR reads, holding one entry per CDR3 protein. The table has approximately 86,000 distinct CDR3 sequences, about two thirds seen once. Sequencing was carried out using lung tumor tissue. Every receptor here comes from a woman in her thirties or forties with non-small cell lung cancer.

In its sample, this clonotype was seen once. A read error may produce the germline difference seen at one junction end. The chain combines TRBV28 with TRBJ2-3; tentatively, D is TRBD1 or TRBD2 (5 bases each). The CDR3 runs to 15 residues. CDR1 and CDR2 (germline): MDHEN, SYDVKM. CDR3 DNA sequence: TGTGCCAGCACCCCCTTTGGAAGGCGAGGGGATAGGCAGTATTTT. Translation: CASTPFGRRGDRQYF.

V is TRBV2 and J is TRBJ1-2; TRBD1 matches 10 bases. V was pared by 5 bases and J by 7 bases, with 4 bases of the junction left unmatched. The CDR3 spans 13 residues. Germline loops: CDR1 SNHLY, CDR2 FYNNEI. CDR3 residues: CASSIRDRGGYTF. CDR3 sequence (DNA): TGTGCCAGCAGTATTAGGGACAGGGGTGGCTACACCTTC.

The chain has TRBV4-2 and TRBJ2-1; D is ambiguous. The CDR3 contains 15 residues. Germline-derived CDR1 and CDR2 are LGHNA and YNFKEQ. V lost 0 bases and J 7 bases, leaving 13 bases between the germline ends. The CDR3 sequence is CASSQDNLVPNEQFF. In DNA form, the CDR3 reads TGTGCCAGCAGCCAAGATAACCTGGTCCCTAATGAGCAGTTCTTC.

On this clonotype itself: One junction end does not reproduce the germline sequence, and a read error may be involved. The genes are TRBV24-1 and TRBJ1-4, with TRBD1 matching over 9 bases. This CDR3 contains 13 residues. From germline, CDR1 is KGHDR and CDR2 SFDVKD. CDR3 nucleotides: TGTGCCGCCAGTGACACGGGACAGGGCAAACTGTTTTTT. This gives the protein CAASDTGQGKLFF.

Remarks on this clonotype: At one boundary the junction diverges from the germline segment, which might be a read error. This rearrangement joins TRBV2 to TRBJ1-2; 8 nucleotides agree with TRBD1. Germline CDR1 SNHLY, CDR2 FYNNEI. The length of the CDR3 is 13 residues. The CDR3 loop reads CASSAQGADGHTF. Written as DNA, the CDR3 is TGTGCCAGCAGTGCGCAGGGGGCAGATGGCCACACCTTC.

A remark on this clonotype: An end of the junction does not agree with germline; a read error may underlie this. The chain recombines TRBV5-4 with TRBJ2-7; 7 nucleotides align to TRBD2. The CDR3 has 14 residues. Per the germline V gene, CDR1 is SGHNT and CDR2 is YYREEE (reference sequence). Here the CDR3 DNA reads TGCGCCAGCAGCAATCAGTACCGCGGGGGCGAGCAGTACTTC. Translated, it gives CASSNQYRGGEQYF. Variable domain in full (rest from reference TRBV5-4 and TRBJ2-7): ETGVTQSPTHLIKTRGQQVTLRCSSQSGHNTVSWYQQALGQGPQFIFQYYREEENGRGNFPPRFSGLQFPNYSSELNVNALELDDSALYLCASSNQYRGGEQYFGPGTRLTVT.

This clonotype qualifies as medium-sized. The genes are TRBV6-2 or TRBV6-3 and TRBJ2-5, with a tentative D call TRBD2 (6 bases). The CDR3 covers 17 residues. The V end lost 0 bases, the J end lost 2 bases, and 16 bases lay between the germline ends. Looked up from germline, CDR1 is MNHEY and CDR2 is SVGEGT. In nucleotides, the CDR3 is TGTGCCAGCAGTTACTCGATCGTGCGGGGCTGGCAAGAGACCCAGTACTTC. This codes for CASSYSIVRGWQETQYF.

Concerning this clonotype itself: Relative to the germline gene, one junction end is altered; a read error may explain this. The genes are TRBV10-3 and TRBJ2-1; maybe TRBD2 (5 bases). The germline V gene encodes CDR1 ENHRY and CDR2 SYGVKD. CDR3 size: 13 residues. The CDR3: CAVRGPAVDKQFF. CDR3 coding DNA: TGTGCCGTCAGAGGGCCGGCCGTGGATAAGCAGTTCTTC.

On this clonotype itself: A much larger clone differs from this one at a single base, so this may be a read error. V usage is TRBV7-9 and J usage is TRBJ2-1, with a possible D match to TRBD1 (5 bases). The CDR3 spans 16 residues. Germline V gene lookup returns CDR1 SEHNR and CDR2 FQNEAQ (reference sequence). The DNA of the CDR3 is TGTACCAGCAGCTTAGATTTGACAGTCACCTACAATGAGCAGTTCTTC. This translates into CTSSLDLTVTYNEQFF.

About this clonotype itself: An end of the junction does not agree with germline; a read error may underlie this. The J gene is TRBJ2-2, the V gene TRBV12-3 or TRBV12-4; 9 bases are shared with TRBD1. This CDR3 region has 14 residues. This chain's CDR3 is CASTGDRVTGELIF. CDR3 nucleotide sequence: TGTGCCAGCACCGGGGACAGGGTCACCGGGGAGTTGATTTTT.

The chain has TRBV11-2 and TRBJ2-4; 14 bases agree with TRBD2. Germline values: CDR1 SGHAT, CDR2 FQNNGV. This CDR3 comprises 15 residues. Trimming took 8 bases from V and 7 from J; bases not matched to a gene: 7. Here the CDR3 reads CASPLTSGRDNIQYF. DNA of the CDR3: TGTGCCAGCCCTCTGACTAGCGGGAGGGACAACATTCAGTACTTC. Full variable domain (rest looked up from reference TRBV11-2 and TRBJ2-4): EAGVAQSPRYKIIEKRQSVAFWCNPISGHATLYWYQQILGQGPKLLIQFQNNGVVDDSQLPKDRFSAERLKGVDSTLKIQPAKLEDSAVYLCASPLTSGRDNIQYFGAGTRLSVL.

With respect to this clonotype: A much bigger clone sits one base away, suggesting this may be a read error. The chain uses TRBV5-1 and TRBJ2-6; 9 nucleotides agree with TRBD2. Germline V gene sequence: CDR1 SGHRS, CDR2 YFSETQ. This CDR3 region has 18 residues. In DNA form, the CDR3 reads TGCGCCAGCAGCCCCCAGGGGACTAGCACTACTGGGGCCAACGTCCTGATTTTC. This encodes CASSPQGTSTTGANVLIF.

About this clonotype: At one end the junction does not follow the germline gene, possibly because of a read error. This sequence joins TRBV12-3 or TRBV12-4 and TRBJ1-2; D is unclear. This CDR3 has 15 residues. The CDR3 sequence is CASSDIGFHGYGYAF. CDR3 DNA sequence: TGTGCCAGCAGTGATATAGGATTCCACGGATATGGCTACGCCTTC.

In the case of this clonotype: Compared with germline, one end of the junction differs, possibly owing to a read error. The CDR3 bases are TGTGCTAGCAATTTTCGGACAGGGGAAGATACCCAGTACTTC. It yields the protein CASNFRTGEDTQYF. The genes are TRBV28 and TRBJ2-5; 9 bases are shared with TRBD1. CDR1 and CDR2 (germline): MDHEN, SYDVKM. CDR3 length: 14 residues.

A word on this clonotype: In this CDR3 the conserved last residue, phenylalanine or tryptophan, is missing, so a read error is likely. The limits of the CDR3 on the DNA are not certain, so only TCRdb's listed CDR3 is given. The chain employs TRBV11-1 and TRBJ2-7. CDR1 is SGHAT and CDR2 is FQDESV in the germline V gene (reference sequence). Counting both end residues, the CDR3 totals 15 amino acids. The CDR3 protein is CASSFRTDGVYEHYL.

A remark on this clonotype: A read error may explain this, as a much larger clone is one base away. The V call is TRBV20-1, the J call TRBJ2-7, with TRBD1 matching over 8 bases. Germline CDR1 reads DFQATT; CDR2 reads SNEGSKA (reference sequence). V dropped 0 bases and J dropped 2; count of bases not matched to a gene: 6. The CDR3 length is 15 residues. CDR3 nucleotides: TGCAGTGCTAGAGATTGGGACAGGTTCCCCTACGAGCAGTACTTC. It is translated as CSARDWDRFPYEQYF.

The V gene is TRBV11-2, the J gene TRBJ2-5; D is perhaps TRBD1 (6 bases). Germline lookup yields CDR1 SGHAT and CDR2 FQNNGV. This CDR3 contains 13 residues. In DNA, the CDR3 is TGTACCACCTCGAGGGGGACACAAGAGACCAGGTACTTC. Protein: CTTSRGTQETRYF.

On this clonotype: The junction differs from germline at one of its ends, possibly a read error. This rearrangement joins TRBV11-2 to TRBJ2-7; weak D call: TRBD2 (6 bases). Germline CDR1 and CDR2: SGHAT and FQNNGV. CDR3 size: 15 residues. CDR3 in amino acids: CTSSASRDSYYEQYF. In DNA form, the CDR3 reads TGCACCAGCAGCGCGTCTCGGGACTCTTATTACGAGCAGTATTTC.

This clonotype was counted ten times or more. The rearrangement joins TRBV6-1 to TRBJ2-1; 9 bases are shared with TRBD1. Germline V gene lookup returns CDR1 MNHNS and CDR2 SASEGT. The CDR3 sequence is 16 residues long. The V and J ends lost 6 bases and 3 bases, in that order; junction bases with no gene match: 9. The CDR3 sequence: CASSSRSGQGYNEQFF. The CDR3 DNA reads TGTGCCAGCAGCTCGAGATCGGGACAGGGCTACAATGAGCAGTTCTTC.

As to this clonotype: This CDR3 fails to terminate in the conserved phenylalanine or tryptophan, so it likely reflects a read error. The chain combines TRBV6-1 with TRBJ2-7, with 12 bases lining up with TRBD1. The CDR3 runs 16 residues. Per germline, CDR1 MNHNS and CDR2 SASEGT. CDR3 residues: CANSDGLGQGANEQYL. The CDR3 DNA follows: TGTGCCAACAGTGATGGGTTGGGACAGGGGGCGAACGAGCAGTACTTA.

This clonotype was seen many times. The chain combines TRBV29-1 with TRBJ2-5; TRBD1 matches 9 bases. The CDR3 contains 15 residues. The germline gives CDR1 SQVTM, CDR2 ANQGSEA. V shed 7 bases, J shed 4 bases, and the junction held 13 bases outside the gene matches. CDR3 bases: TGCAGCGCAGAAGACAGGGGGAAGGTTGGAGAGACCCAGTACTTC. Translation gives CSAEDRGKVGETQYF.

Details on this clonotype: A much larger clone lies a single base off, so this may be a read error. The chain links TRBV28 to TRBJ2-7; D is possibly TRBD2 (7 bases). Germline V CDR1 and CDR2: MDHEN, SYDVKM. This CDR3 has 14 residues. V lost 4 bases and J lost 7, with 17 bases in between. The CDR3 bases are TGTGCCAGCAGTTCCTCCTGGGGGGGCCAAGAGCAGTACTTC. Its translation: CASSSSWGGQEQYF.

On this clonotype: A much bigger clone sits one base away, suggesting this may be a read error. V is TRBV30 and J is TRBJ2-7; no clear D. The CDR3 covers 13 residues. V was pared by 4 bases and J by 6 bases, with 16 bases between. CDR1 GTSNPN and CDR2 SVGIG come from the germline V gene (reference sequence). CDR3 amino acids: CAWIRVLGREQYF. CDR3 DNA: TGTGCCTGGATTCGAGTTTTAGGCCGCGAGCAGTACTTC.

This clonotype has more than one count but fewer than ten. The rearrangement links TRBV5-1 to TRBJ2-3, with unresolved D. V lost 0 bases, J lost 1 base, and 12 bases lay in between. The V gene's germline CDR1 is SGHRS and CDR2 YFSETQ. This CDR3 spans 16 amino acids. The CDR3 coding sequence is TGCGCCAGCAGCTTGGAGTTTGCGGACGGCACAGATACGCAGTATTTT. This sequence encodes CASSLEFADGTDTQYF.

The chain has TRBV11-2 and TRBJ1-6; no reliable D call. The V gene's germline CDR1 is SGHAT and CDR2 FQNNGV. The CDR3 totals 15 residues. V lost 4 bases, J lost 7 bases, and 14 bases lay in between. The CDR3 bases are TGTGCCAGCAGCTCGAACGGAGAGTTAAATTCACCCCTCCACTTT. Amino acid sequence: CASSSNGELNSPLHF.

To note about this clonotype: A much larger clone lies a single base off, so this may be a read error. The rearrangement joins TRBV5-1 to TRBJ2-7; D gene unclear. The CDR3 is 14 residues long. Germline CDR1 is SGHRS and CDR2 is YFSETQ. CDR3 sequence (DNA): TGCGCCAGCAGCTTGGACGTCAGCTCCTACGAGCACTACTTC. This translates into CASSLDVSSYEHYF.

Regarding this clonotype: A junction boundary mismatches the germline segment, possibly from a read error. The chain joins TRBV11-1 to TRBJ1-3; D possibly corresponds to TRBD1 (6 bases). Germline CDR1 SGHAT, CDR2 FQDESV (reference sequence). The CDR3 sequence is 12 residues long. The CDR3 region is CASSPTGSTIYF. In DNA, the CDR3 is TGTGCCAGCAGTCCGACAGGAAGCACCATATATTTT.